The present T cell receptor (beta chain) was sequenced within a study of cytotoxic CD8 clonotypes in ibrutinib-treated CLL. CDR1 and CDR2 (germline): SGHDT, YYEEEE. Deletions cut 0 bases from V and 1 base from J, with 16 bases between. The CDR3 is 17 residues long. General study points: Clonality showed a rise at ibrutinib response that reversed toward baseline at progression. There were few public clonotypes, and on treatment they contracted or stayed stable.

Produced via immunoSEQ multiplex PCR; TCRdb's table is partial and in-frame only. This table holds 70,000 to 80,000 clones, over 75% found once. As regards this clone: Its antigen remains unidentified.

The sequenced sample was PBMCs, obtained at disease progression, from a patient treated with ibrutinib. The clonotype comes from a human donor with chronic lymphocytic leukemia. The chain combines TRBV5-6 with TRBJ1-2; maybe TRBD1 (5 bases). DNA of the CDR3: TGTGCCAGCAGCTTGGAATTTGGACAAGAATTTAACTATGGCTACACCTTC. This encodes CASSLEFGQEFNYGYTF.